This T cell receptor (beta chain) came from a study of neoadjuvant anti-PD-1 for oral cavity cancer (dated by TCRdb to the early 2020s). Background for the entire study: Three to four biweekly doses of nivolumab at 3 mg/kg were mostly administered to patients before curative-intent surgical resection. Patients without progression received a fourth nivolumab dose around day 43 and underwent definitive surgical resection on days 50-56. Under RECIST 1.1, a patient counted as a responder if showing complete response, partial response or stable disease, and as a non-responder if showing progression. The parent correlative cohort had about 11 patients and a response rate of 30% to 35%. Study-level results and caveats: Higher pretreatment blood Treg/Th17 ratios correlated with higher pretreatment blood TCRbeta clonality and lower post-treatment tumor TCRbeta clonality. Greater tumor shrinkage was correlated with larger post-treatment sizes of preexisting intratumoral clones, suggesting that expansion of preexisting clones contributed to response. TCR analyses included only a few patients per response group, and the authors called for larger cohorts for validation.

CDR1 and CDR2, looked up from the germline V gene (reference sequence), are GTSNPN and SVGIG. From the cysteine through the phenylalanine, the CDR3 covers 13 amino acids. The only DNA kept is the CDR3, 39 bases in frame from the first base. Germline trimming: 2 bases from V, 6 bases from J; junction bases outside gene matches: 4. To note about this clone: Its antigen target is currently unknown. No quality values exist for individual bases; no much larger clone is one base distant.

The time point label, read with the paper, signifies: after neoadjuvant nivolumab, at surgical resection. None of the patients had received prior systemic or radiation treatment, and all were newly diagnosed with stage II-IVA oral cavity squamous cell carcinoma. The cohort consisted of patients with HPV-negative, locally advanced oral cavity squamous cell carcinoma. The samples were drawn from a longitudinal correlative study tied to a single-arm phase II trial testing neoadjuvant nivolumab in oral cavity squamous cell carcinoma. Subject-matched pre- and post-treatment PBMCs and tumors from three responders and three non-responders were subjected to genomic DNA-based TCRbeta sequencing. The Maxwell RSC DNA from Tissue kit was used to isolate genomic DNA from tumor tissue. For survey sequencing of tumor libraries, mostly around 4.9 ug of input genomic DNA was used, and two replicates were run per sample. Following the manufacturer's instructions, the team built TCRbeta libraries using the immunoSEQ hsTCRbeta kit. An Illumina NovaSeq 6000 S4 flow cell was used to sequence the final libraries, which had first been combined to 3 nM. Per the source publication's procedure: Raw data preprocessing and quality control were performed with the immunoSEQ Analyzer. The analysis was restricted to productive rearrangements, with each unique CDR3 amino acid sequence defining a clonotype. Repertoire clonality was estimated as the Gini-Simpson index, which was computed with the R package tcR. Student's t test was used to compare Gini indices, while Pearson correlation assessed associations with tumor size change. What TCRdb holds here is the immuneACCESS table cut down to in-frame rearrangements. Part of the clones is not present; checked against another copy, under half of the missing clones reflect an unresolved V gene, and the others are unexplained. Clone size and V and J calls were adopted from that table, with D and trimming inferred from the DNA. The sample includes tens of thousands of clones, with approximately 26% observed a single time. The ten largest clones capture roughly 15% of the sample.

This clonotype originated in a person aged 40-85 years with oral cavity squamous cell carcinoma. The rearrangement combines TRBV30 with TRBJ1-5; 7 bases in the junction line up with TRBD1. This material consisted of tumor tissue, taken after nivolumab (anti-PD-1) treatment. The CDR3 in this case is CAWSKAGGQPQHF. The base sequence is TGTGCCTGGAGTAAGGCAGGGGGTCAGCCCCAGCATTTT.